A single sample is the source of the 29 T cell receptor beta chains below, sequenced in a study of T cell changes during pregnancy in multiple sclerosis. Measured with immunoSEQ multiplex PCR; TCRdb has only the in-frame clones, and not every one. The repertoire holds roughly 37,000 clones, with roughly 90% as singletons. Source: CD8+ T cells from peripheral blood mononuclear cells, taken before pregnancy. These receptors originate from a female donor with multiple sclerosis, enrolled in a pregnancy study.

The table lists this clone with a count of one. The rearrangement links TRBV2 to TRBJ2-3; the D gene is possibly TRBD1 (6 bases). V dropped 6 bases and J dropped 1 base, with 17 bases sitting between them. This CDR3 has 16 amino acids. Germline V gives CDR1 SNHLY, CDR2 FYNNEI. CDR3 coding DNA: TGTGCCAGCAGATACATACAGGGTGGGGGCACAGATACGCAGTATTTT. As protein: CASRYIQGGGTDTQYF. Full variable domain (rest looked up from reference TRBV2 and TRBJ2-3): EPEVTQTPSHQVTQMGQEVILRCVPISNHLYFYWYRQILGQKVEFLVSFYNNEISEKSEIFDDQFSVERPDGSNFTLKIRSTKLEDSAMYFCASRYIQGGGTDTQYFGPGTRLTVL.

The V gene is TRBV29-1, the J gene TRBJ2-7; the D gene is possibly TRBD2 (7 bases). Germline assignment: CDR1 SQVTM and CDR2 ANQGSEA. There are 15 residues in the CDR3. The V end was cut by 5 bases, the J end by 0 bases, with 17 bases between. CDR3 nucleotide sequence: TGCAGCGTTCGAGGGGGGAGGGAGCTCTCCTACGAGCAGTACTTC. It specifies CSVRGGRELSYEQYF.

This chain joins TRBV7-2 and TRBJ1-2, with TRBD1 matching 7 bases. V lost 2 bases to trimming and J lost 4 bases; unmatched junction nucleotides: 10. The germline V gene encodes CDR1 SGHTA and CDR2 FQGNSA. This CDR3 is 16 amino acids long. CDR3 sequence: CASSLRGLAGGYGYTF. The CDR3 nucleotides are TGTGCCAGCAGCTTAAGGGGGCTGGCCGGGGGCTATGGCTACACCTTC.

J is TRBJ2-7 and V is TRBV2, with 7 nucleotides matching TRBD1. With V trimmed by 7 bases and J by 5 bases, 11 bases remained unmatched. The CDR3 totals 14 residues. Germline V gives CDR1 SNHLY, CDR2 FYNNEI. The DNA of the CDR3 is TGTGCCAGCAAAGCCGGGACAGATCGCCACGAGCAGTACTTC. The encoded protein is CASKAGTDRHEQYF.

The genes are TRBV9 and TRBJ1-2; 8 positions match TRBD1. The germline V gene has CDR1 SGDLS and CDR2 YYNGEE. The trim removed 0 bases at V and 3 bases at J, leaving 7 bases unmatched. The CDR3 is 16 amino acids. The DNA of the CDR3 is TGTGCCAGCAGCGTAGCCCGGACAGGGTATGACTATGGCTACACCTTC. This codes for CASSVARTGYDYGYTF.

The chain uses TRBV2 and TRBJ2-3; D is perhaps TRBD1 (6 bases). The CDR3 is made up of 17 amino acids. V shed 7 bases and J shed 1 base, with 21 bases lying between them. Per the germline V gene, CDR1 is SNHLY and CDR2 is FYNNEI. The chain's CDR3 is CASMGPDRNGGTDTQYF. CDR3 sequence (DNA): TGTGCCAGCATGGGCCCCGACAGGAACGGGGGCACAGATACGCAGTATTTT.

V gene TRBV4-1 combines with J gene TRBJ2-7, with TRBD2 identical over 8 bases. The germline CDR1 and CDR2 sequences are MGHRA and YSYEKL. J gave up 0 bases and V 8 bases, and 6 bases lay outside the gene matches. This CDR3 has 14 residues. The CDR3 DNA reads as TGCGCCAGCCAGACTAGCGTGAGCTCCTACGAGCAGTACTTC. Encoded protein: CASQTSVSSYEQYF.

This chain uses TRBV6-1 with TRBJ1-5, with 8 bases aligning to TRBD1. The CDR3 spans 15 residues. Germline values: CDR1 MNHNS, CDR2 SASEGT. The V segment lost 10 bases and the J segment 5 bases; nucleotides outside the gene matches: 13. The chain's CDR3 is CATWGRQGWYQPQHF. CDR3 nucleotide sequence: TGTGCCACCTGGGGCCGACAGGGGTGGTATCAGCCCCAGCATTTT.

The chain has TRBV27 and TRBJ1-5; D is ambiguous. CDR1 is MNHEY, CDR2 SMNVEV, per germline (reference sequence). With 2 bases removed from V and 4 bases from J, the gap between germline ends came to 12 bases. The CDR3 totals 15 residues. CDR3 nucleotide sequence: TGTGCCAGCAGTTTAAGAGGAGGGTCGAATCAGCCCCAGCATTTT. Residues: CASSLRGGSNQPQHF.

V usage is TRBV9 and J usage is TRBJ1-1; weak D call: TRBD1 (5 bases). V dropped 3 bases and J dropped 1 base, with 10 bases sitting between them. Germline CDR1 SGDLS, CDR2 YYNGEE. This CDR3 region has 14 residues. The CDR3: CASSGLGPNTEAFF. CDR3 DNA sequence: TGTGCCAGCAGCGGACTGGGGCCGAACACTGAAGCTTTCTTT.

In this sample, this clone turned up once. V gene TRBV9 combines with J gene TRBJ2-2; 9 bases line up with TRBD2. The CDR3 extends over 15 amino acids. The ends lost 3 bases at V and 5 bases at J; junction bases unmatched: 5. Germline V gene sequence: CDR1 SGDLS, CDR2 YYNGEE. This CDR3 is CASSGGLAGTGELFF. CDR3 nucleotides: TGTGCCAGCAGCGGGGGACTAGCTGGAACCGGGGAGCTGTTTTTT.

The V call is TRBV27, the J call TRBJ2-3; a possible D gene is TRBD2 (5 bases). The CDR3 length is 14 residues. The ends were cut back, 7 bases at V and 4 bases at J, with 15 bases in the middle. Germline V CDR1 and CDR2: MNHEY, SMNVEV (reference sequence). CDR3 nucleotide sequence: TGTGCCAGCACCGCTCGGGGATTGGCAGATACGCAGTATTTT. It translates to CASTARGLADTQYF.

The rearrangement uses TRBV10-3 and TRBJ1-1; 8 bases are a match to TRBD1. The germline CDR1 and CDR2 sequences are ENHRY and SYGVKD. The trim removed 10 bases at V and 1 base at J, leaving 5 bases unmatched. The CDR3 sequence is 13 residues long. The CDR3 sequence: CASWGTGNTEAFF. The CDR3 DNA follows: TGTGCCAGCTGGGGGACAGGGAACACTGAAGCTTTCTTT.

The chain is built from TRBV5-6 and TRBJ2-1; possible D gene TRBD2, 6 bases. V was cut by 2 bases and J by 7 bases, with 10 bases left in between. Germline lookup yields CDR1 SGHDT and CDR2 YYEEEE. The CDR3 contains 13 residues. CDR3 bases: TGTGCCAGCAGCTTCGGTGGAGGGAATGAGCAGTTCTTC. It yields the protein CASSFGGGNEQFF.

V gene TRBV27 combines with J gene TRBJ2-7; 7 bases are a match to TRBD1. There are 13 residues in the CDR3. Trimming at V came to 4 bases and at J to 2 bases, leaving 2 bases not matched to a gene. Germline lookup yields CDR1 MNHEY and CDR2 SMNVEV (reference sequence). The CDR3 protein is CASSYGQAYEQYF. CDR3 sequence (DNA): TGTGCCAGCAGTTACGGACAGGCCTACGAGCAGTACTTC.

This clone was observed once. V gene TRBV27 combines with J gene TRBJ1-2; 12 nucleotides match TRBD1. The CDR3 is 17 residues long. Germline assignment: CDR1 MNHEY and CDR2 SMNVEV (reference sequence). The junction had 10 bases not matched to a gene; V was cut back by 1 base and J by 7 bases. The CDR3 sequence: CASSLYGTGGPAGGYTF. The CDR3 nucleotides are TGTGCCAGCAGTTTATATGGGACAGGGGGCCCTGCAGGTGGCTACACCTTC.

This chain links TRBV7-9 with TRBJ2-1, with D perhaps TRBD2 (6 bases). Trimming left V 5 bases short and J 12 bases short, with 8 bases between. The CDR3 runs to 10 residues. Germline lookup yields CDR1 SEHNR and CDR2 FQNEAQ (reference sequence). Here the CDR3 DNA reads TGTGCCAGCAGCCTGGGGGGGCAGTTCTTC. Translating it yields CASSLGGQFF.

The chain joins TRBV7-9 to TRBJ1-4; 7 positions match TRBD1. This CDR3 spans 14 amino acids. In germline, CDR1 is SEHNR, CDR2 FQNEAQ (reference sequence). J lost 4 bases, V lost 4 bases, and 3 bases had no gene match. The CDR3 DNA follows: TGTGCCAGCAGCTCCCGGGACAGTAATGAAAAACTGTTTTTT. Protein: CASSSRDSNEKLFF.

The chain uses TRBV27 and TRBJ1-4, with 7 positions matching TRBD1. CDR3 length: 13 residues. Trimming took 5 bases from V and 6 from J; bases not matched to a gene: 3. Germline CDR1 MNHEY, CDR2 SMNVEV (reference sequence). The CDR3 spells CASSPDRHEKLFF. The DNA for the CDR3 is TGTGCCAGCAGTCCGGACAGGCATGAAAAACTGTTTTTT.

The chain uses TRBV6-1 and TRBJ1-4; D possibly corresponds to TRBD1 (5 bases). This CDR3 contains 19 residues. Trimming cost V 2 bases and J 10 bases, with 29 bases left between them. Germline CDR1 reads MNHNS; CDR2 reads SASEGT. The CDR3, as DNA: TGTGCCAGCAGTGAAATATTAGGGGAGGCAGGCTCCGGGGCCGGAAAACTGTTTTTT. The encoded protein is CASSEILGEAGSGAGKLFF.

This clone was recorded only once. Different DNA sequences within this sample yield the same CDR3. The chain links TRBV5-1 to TRBJ2-5; tentative D call: TRBD1 (5 bases). CDR3 length: 14 residues. The V gene's germline CDR1 is SGHRS and CDR2 YFSETQ. Trimming left V 0 bases short and J 0 bases short, with 6 bases between. In DNA, the CDR3 is TGCGCCAGCAGCTTGGAAGGGGACCAAGAGACCCAGTACTTC. Its translation is CASSLEGDQETQYF.

The chain is built from TRBV2 and TRBJ2-5; 11 bases align to TRBD1. TRBJ2-7 matches the DNA end more closely, so the J call is doubtful. Germline CDR1 SNHLY, CDR2 FYNNEI. The length of the CDR3 is 15 residues. The CDR3 DNA reads as TGTGCCAGCAGCCAAGGACAGGGGGCCAACTACGAGCAGTACTTC. Protein product: CASSQGQGANYEQYF.

The J gene is TRBJ2-3, the V gene TRBV4-2, with 9 bases fitting TRBD2. Unmatched junction bases numbered 10, after V lost 4 bases and J lost 2 bases. CDR1 is LGHNA and CDR2 is YNFKEQ in the germline V gene. CDR3 length equals 17 residues. In DNA, the CDR3 is TGTGCCAGCAGCCGGGCTAGCGGGACTGGGGCCACAGATACGCAGTATTTT. Translating it yields CASSRASGTGATDTQYF.

The chain recombines TRBV5-8 with TRBJ1-1, with 7 bases that match TRBD1. Germline lookup yields CDR1 SGHTS and CDR2 YDEGEE. This CDR3 spans 15 amino acids. V shed 3 bases, J shed 7 bases, and the junction held 12 bases outside the gene matches. The CDR3 nucleotides read TGTGCCAGCAGCTCCGGGTCGGGGGACAGACTTGAAGCTTTCTTT. It codes for CASSSGSGDRLEAFF.

This clone was picked up one time. V and J are TRBV28 and TRBJ2-7; 7 bases align to TRBD2. Germline V lookup: CDR1 MDHEN, CDR2 SYDVKM. Germline trimming cut 6 bases from V and 3 bases from J; bases unmatched to any gene: 11. The CDR3 has 15 amino acids. CDR3 in amino acids: CASSTRWASGYEQYF. The CDR3 DNA follows: TGTGCCAGCAGCACAAGGTGGGCTAGCGGCTACGAGCAGTACTTC.

This clone showed up just a few times. This chain uses TRBV4-1 with TRBJ2-2; D is possibly TRBD2 (6 bases). Per the germline V gene, CDR1 is MGHRA and CDR2 is YSYEKL. The CDR3 loop spans 16 amino acids. Trimming stripped 4 bases from V and 3 bases from J, with 15 bases between. CDR3 residues: CASSLELGGYTGELFF. The CDR3 DNA reads TGCGCCAGCAGCCTAGAACTCGGAGGGTACACCGGGGAGCTGTTTTTT.

The chain carries TRBV5-8 and TRBJ1-2; 8 positions match TRBD1. Germline V CDR1 and CDR2: SGHTS, YDEGEE. Unmatched junction bases numbered 7, after V lost 4 bases and J lost 2 bases. The CDR3 is made up of 15 amino acids. The CDR3 reads CASSPRDRINYGYTF. CDR3 coding DNA: TGTGCCAGCAGCCCCCGGGACAGGATAAACTATGGCTACACCTTC.

This chain uses TRBV5-1 with TRBJ2-3; the D gene is possibly TRBD2 (5 bases). The CDR3 runs to 14 residues. In germline, CDR1 is SGHRS, CDR2 YFSETQ. Trimming took off 4 bases at V and 2 bases at J, with 11 bases between the two ends. The CDR3 bases are TGCGCCAGCAGCCCCAGCGGACTCACAGATACGCAGTATTTT. Amino acid sequence: CASSPSGLTDTQYF.

The V and J genes are TRBV9 and TRBJ2-1; 8 nucleotides match TRBD2. Trimming cost V 3 bases and J 10 bases; bases outside gene matches: 9. Germline values: CDR1 SGDLS, CDR2 YYNGEE. This CDR3 has 14 residues. DNA of the CDR3: TGTGCCAGCAGCGAAGGCGGGGGGTTCTCCGAGCAGTTCTTC. Amino acid sequence: CASSEGGGFSEQFF.